This T cell receptor (beta chain) was sequenced in a study of post-analysis software for immune sequencing data. Looking at the study overall: Clinical courses comprised relapsing-remitting, secondary progressive and progressive-relapsing multiple sclerosis. Study-level results: Strong co-clustering by F measure linked samples that shared a preparation batch. Patients carried roughly 5 TRBV segments more frequently than controls did, and TRBV5-6, TRBV5-1 and TRBV20-1 were among them.

The CDR3 consists of 16 residues. CDR1 is DFQATT, CDR2 SNEGSKA, per germline (reference sequence). Trimming took 0 bases from V and 3 from J; bases not matched to a gene: 6. This clonotype has just a few counts. No antigen is known for it. The TCR beta cDNA libraries contained unique molecular identifiers. From the PCR reads, TCRdb called clonotypes with MiXCR, one entry per CDR3 protein. Counted here are approximately 570,000 distinct CDR3 sequences, 44% occurring once; the ten biggest clones make up roughly 1.8%. This chain links TRBV20-1 with TRBJ2-1; TRBD1 matches 9 bases. This TCR was sampled from a girl between 5 and 17 years old with multiple sclerosis. The sample consisted of blood. The CDR3 is CSARDRGQGSYNEQFF. In DNA, the CDR3 is TGCAGTGCTAGAGATCGGGGACAGGGTAGCTACAATGAGCAGTTCTTC.